This passage covers 25 T cell receptor beta chains from one sample sequenced in a study of identical twins (dated by TCRdb to between 2015 and 2016). The library was built by means of 5' RACE. The run used an Illumina HiSeq 2000. TCRdb redid the processing of the public reads, applying fastp at Q25 and MiXCR, and retained in-frame beta chains. Each CDR3 protein gets just one entry, which takes the most common genes and DNA from the rows behind it. In all, the sample holds 350,000 to 500,000 distinct CDR3 sequences, and 18% of those were seen once. In total, the top ten clones hold 12% of the sample. Material for sequencing was naive T cells sorted from blood. Sample cell subset or site, as interpreted from the label and publication: cells isolated with a human naive T-cell isolation kit. The receptors come from a man aged 45-65 years in good health.

V is TRBV18 and J is TRBJ1-1; 10 bases map to TRBD1. Germline V gives CDR1 KGHSH, CDR2 LQKENI. The CDR3 length is 15 residues. With 4 bases clipped from V and 2 bases from J, the junction kept 4 bases outside the gene matches. The CDR3 sequence: CASSHDRGLNTEAFF. The DNA for the CDR3 is TGTGCCAGCTCACATGACAGGGGGCTAAACACTGAAGCTTTCTTT. The full variable domain, rest sourced from reference TRBV18 and TRBJ1-1, is NAGVMQNPRHLVRRRGQEARLRCSPMKGHSHVYWYRQLPEEGLKFMVYLQKENIIDESGMPKERFSAEFPKEGPSILRIQQVVRGDSAAYFCASSHDRGLNTEAFFGQGTRLTVV.

In DNA form, the CDR3 reads TGCGCCAGCAGCTTTGCGATGGGTCAGCCCCAGCATTTT. Translated: CASSFAMGQPQHF. The chain carries TRBV5-1 and TRBJ1-5; D unresolved. In germline, CDR1 is SGHRS, CDR2 YFSETQ. CDR3 size: 13 residues. The V gene lost 2 bases and the J gene lost 6 bases, with 9 bases spanning the gap.

This clonotype came up many times. The chain carries TRBV9 and TRBJ2-1, with D perhaps matching TRBD2 (6 bases). V was cut by 4 bases and J by 10 bases, with 24 bases left in between. The CDR3 loop spans 16 amino acids. Germline CDR1 reads SGDLS; CDR2 reads YYNGEE. CDR3 sequence (DNA): TGTGCCAGCAGCCCCGTCTGGGGAGACGGGACTGGAGAGCAGTTCTTC. Translating gives CASSPVWGDGTGEQFF.

Only a few counts were recorded for this clonotype. The chain couples TRBV19 to TRBJ2-1; TRBD1 is a possible D gene (7 bases). The germline V gene encodes CDR1 LNHDA and CDR2 SQIVND (reference sequence). This CDR3 has 13 residues. The V end lost 6 bases, the J end lost 15 bases, and 21 bases lay between the germline ends. CDR3 in DNA: TGTGCCAGTAGGATTAGCGGAGGGGGCGCGTCGTTCTTC. Protein product: CASRISGGGASFF.

This clonotype was observed at least ten times. The gene calls are TRBV20-1 and TRBJ2-7, with 9 bases that match TRBD1. This CDR3 is 12 amino acids long. Germline V gene lookup returns CDR1 DFQATT and CDR2 SNEGSKA (reference sequence). In nucleotides, the CDR3 is TGCAGCCGGGGACAGGGATCCTACGAGCAGTACTTC. This translates into CSRGQGSYEQYF.

This clonotype showed up just a few times. This sequence joins TRBV4-3 and TRBJ2-1, with D perhaps matching TRBD1 or TRBD2 (5 bases each). Trimming took off 0 bases at V and 8 bases at J, with 11 bases between the two ends. The CDR3 consists of 14 residues. The germline CDR1 and CDR2 sequences are LGHNA and YSLEER. The chain's CDR3 is CASSQDPRDDEQFF. As DNA, the CDR3 is TGCGCCAGCAGCCAAGATCCCAGGGACGATGAGCAGTTCTTC.

This clonotype occurred many times. The CDR3 region is CATTPDRAVADTQYF. The CDR3 DNA reads TGTGCCACCACCCCGGACAGGGCGGTCGCAGATACGCAGTATTTT. The chain combines TRBV15 with TRBJ2-3; 8 nucleotides line up with TRBD1. This CDR3 has 15 amino acids. With 7 bases clipped from V and 4 bases from J, the junction kept 10 bases outside the gene matches. Looked up from germline, CDR1 is LNHNV and CDR2 is YYDKDF (reference sequence).

The CDR3 DNA sequence: TGCAGTGCTAGAGTTGGGTCCTACAGGGGCGGGGAGCTGTTTTTT. This translates into CSARVGSYRGGELFF. This rearrangement joins TRBV20-1 to TRBJ2-2, with TRBD1 identical over 7 bases. CDR3 length equals 15 residues. Germline V CDR1 and CDR2: DFQATT, SNEGSKA (reference sequence). V lost 1 base and J lost 7; bases outside the gene matches: 9.

The chain links TRBV6-4 to TRBJ1-1, with TRBD1 as a possible D gene (5 bases). Germline assignment: CDR1 MRHNA and CDR2 SNTAGT. The V end was cut by 7 bases, the J end by 1 base, with 19 bases between. The CDR3 has 16 residues. The CDR3 DNA sequence: TGTGCCAGCAAAATCTCCTCCTGGGGGTCGAACACTGAAGCTTTCTTT. Translated: CASKISSWGSNTEAFF.

This clonotype came up many times. The chain combines TRBV5-4 with TRBJ2-1; 9 positions match TRBD1. The germline V gene has CDR1 SGHNT and CDR2 YYREEE (reference sequence). The CDR3 is 17 residues long. V shed 4 bases, J shed 5 bases, and the junction held 13 bases outside the gene matches. The CDR3 reads CASSEAPTGGKNNEQFF. The CDR3 nucleotides read TGTGCCAGCAGCGAAGCTCCGACAGGGGGTAAGAACAATGAGCAGTTCTTC.

This clonotype was detected only a few times. The chain joins TRBV20-1 to TRBJ2-7; D uncertain. The V gene's germline CDR1 is DFQATT and CDR2 SNEGSKA (reference sequence). This CDR3 region has 11 residues. Trimming stripped 1 base from V and 7 bases from J, with 8 bases between. The CDR3 loop is CSARVLGEQYF. CDR3 DNA sequence: TGCAGTGCTAGAGTCCTGGGGGAGCAGTACTTC.

This clonotype was counted many times. The chain is built from TRBV5-1 and TRBJ2-2; TRBD2 matches 11 bases. This CDR3 has 19 amino acids. V was pared by 3 bases and J by 6 bases, with 16 bases of the junction left unmatched. CDR1 is SGHRS, CDR2 YFSETQ, per germline. CDR3 sequence reads: CASSSTPSGGPKTAGELFF. The DNA of the CDR3 is TGCGCCAGCAGCTCCACGCCTAGCGGGGGGCCGAAGACGGCCGGGGAGCTGTTTTTT.

The chain recombines TRBV12-3 or TRBV12-4 with TRBJ2-3; D remains unclear. Trimming shortened V by 4 bases and J by 2 bases, and 7 bases separated the two germline ends. This CDR3 region has 13 residues. CDR3 loop: CASSYFHTDTQYF. CDR3 bases: TGTGCCAGCAGTTATTTTCACACAGATACGCAGTATTTT.

This clonotype has a handful of counts. This rearrangement joins TRBV7-9 to TRBJ1-4, with D possibly TRBD1 on 6 matching bases. The CDR3 spans 14 residues. Between the trimmed V and J ends, which lost 5 bases and 4 bases, there was a span of 11 bases. From germline, CDR1 is SEHNR and CDR2 FQNEAQ (reference sequence). CDR3 sequence reads: CASSHGGSNEKLFF. CDR3 nucleotide sequence: TGTGCCAGCAGCCACGGGGGCAGTAATGAAAAACTGTTTTTT.

This clonotype was seen only a few times. The genes are TRBV5-1 and TRBJ1-1; 8 nucleotides match TRBD1. The CDR3 is 15 residues long. CDR1 is SGHRS and CDR2 is YFSETQ in the germline V gene. With V trimmed by 0 bases and J by 11 bases, 12 bases remained unmatched. CDR3 region: CASSLVPDRVSVAFF. CDR3 in DNA: TGCGCCAGCAGCTTGGTCCCGGACAGGGTTAGTGTTGCTTTCTTT.

The CDR3 sequence is CASSLAFGRGQDTIYF. The CDR3 DNA is TGTGCCAGCAGCTTGGCCTTTGGCAGGGGGCAGGACACCATATATTTT. This rearrangement joins TRBV5-5 to TRBJ1-3; 8 bases map to TRBD1. The CDR3 covers 16 residues. J gave up 8 bases and V 0 bases, and 10 bases lay outside the gene matches. The germline V gene encodes CDR1 SGHKS and CDR2 YYEKEE (reference sequence).

Only a few counts were recorded for this clonotype. The V call is TRBV5-1, the J call TRBJ2-1; 8 bases align to TRBD2. V dropped 4 bases and J dropped 6; count of bases not matched to a gene: 9. The CDR3 has 15 amino acids. The germline gives CDR1 SGHRS, CDR2 YFSETQ. CDR3 nucleotide sequence: TGCGCCAGCAGCCGGGGGAGTAGCGGGACCAATGAGCAGTTCTTC. Its translation is CASSRGSSGTNEQFF.

V is TRBV7-9 and J is TRBJ1-5; D is possibly TRBD1 (5 bases). The germline V gene has CDR1 SEHNR and CDR2 FQNEAQ (reference sequence). CDR3 size: 14 residues. The V and J ends lost 4 bases and 9 bases respectively, with 16 bases between them. This CDR3 is CASSWDWAVGPQHF. In DNA form, the CDR3 reads TGTGCCAGCAGCTGGGACTGGGCGGTCGGGCCCCAGCATTTT.

CDR3 residues: CASSLLPDRAYEQYF. CDR3 in DNA: TGTGCCAGCAGCTTACTTCCGGACAGGGCCTACGAGCAGTACTTC. J is TRBJ2-7 and V is TRBV5-4; 8 bases fit TRBD1. Trimming took 2 bases from V and 2 from J; bases not matched to a gene: 6. The CDR3 contains 15 residues. Germline lookup yields CDR1 SGHNT and CDR2 YYREEE (reference sequence).

This clonotype appeared a few times. The gene calls are TRBV20-1 and TRBJ2-1, with 10 bases identical to TRBD2. Germline CDR1 and CDR2: DFQATT and SNEGSKA (reference sequence). V shed 6 bases, J shed 7 bases, and the junction held 15 bases outside the gene matches. The CDR3 covers 16 residues. CDR3: CSAPSGRAGVWNEQFF. The DNA for the CDR3 is TGCAGTGCCCCCAGCGGGAGGGCCGGGGTTTGGAATGAGCAGTTCTTC.

This clonotype has a handful of counts. V and J are TRBV5-1 and TRBJ2-7, with D perhaps assigned TRBD1 or TRBD2 (5 bases each). This CDR3 is built from 15 residues. Germline V gene sequence: CDR1 SGHRS, CDR2 YFSETQ. The germline V and J ends were trimmed by 0 bases and 4 bases, with 14 bases remaining between them. CDR3 in amino acids: CASSLAEGRGYEQYF. The CDR3, as DNA: TGCGCCAGCAGCTTGGCCGAGGGGAGAGGGTACGAGCAGTACTTC.

The genes are TRBV24-1 and TRBJ2-3, with 9 bases aligning to TRBD1. CDR1 and CDR2 (germline): KGHDR, SFDVKD. V lost 2 bases and J lost 4; bases outside the gene matches: 3. The CDR3 is 15 residues long. CDR3 DNA sequence: TGTGCCACCAGTGATTCAAGGACAGGGGCAGATACGCAGTATTTT. It encodes CATSDSRTGADTQYF.

In this sample, this clonotype turned up many times. The chain combines TRBV29-1 with TRBJ1-1; D unclear. Germline V lookup: CDR1 SQVTM, CDR2 ANQGSEA. The CDR3 totals 11 residues. V lost 6 bases to trimming and J lost 4 bases, with 9 bases between them. DNA for the CDR3: TGCAGCGTGGAGAGGGTCACTGAAGCTTTCTTT. It specifies CSVERVTEAFF. The full variable domain, completed using reference TRBV29-1 and TRBJ1-1, is SAVISQKPSRDICQRGTSLTIQCQVDSQVTMMFWYRQQPGQSLTLIATANQGSEATYESGFVIDKFPISRPNLTFSTLTVSNMSPEDSSIYLCSVERVTEAFFGQGTRLTVV.

As to this clonotype: This may come from a read error, since a much larger clone is one base off. This sequence joins TRBV5-6 and TRBJ2-1; D remains ambiguous. Germline CDR1 SGHDT, CDR2 YYEEEE. The V and J ends lost 1 base and 9 bases respectively, with 5 bases between them. The CDR3 has 11 amino acids. The DNA for the CDR3 is TGTGCCAGCAGCTTGTTGACTGAGCAGTTCTTC. Protein sequence: CASSLLTEQFF.

The chain has TRBV7-2 and TRBJ2-1; D not resolved. Germline CDR1 SGHTA, CDR2 FQGNSA. Trimming cost V 5 bases and J 15 bases, with 20 bases left between them. This CDR3 region has 13 residues. CDR3 loop: CASSAPDLLRTFF. CDR3 sequence (DNA): TGTGCCAGCAGCGCCCCAGACCTGCTGCGAACGTTCTTC.